This T cell receptor (beta chain) derives from a study of blood T cell repertoires in COVID-19. Looking at the study overall: In each case, the material was cDNA or gDNA derived from T cells, B-cell-depleted T cells, or PBMCs.

Original processing notes: Amplified reference gene primers provided the basis for estimating nucleated cell counts. The repertoire was sequenced with immunoSEQ multiplex PCR; TCRdb's copy has only in-frame clones and lacks some. The V and J calls and clone size were taken over from that table, and D and trimming were inferred from the DNA. The table shows over 300,000 clones, with roughly 89% occurring only once. Germline assignment: CDR1 SGDLS and CDR2 YYNGEE. Trimming cost V 6 bases and J 6 bases; bases outside gene matches: 10. The CDR3 has 14 amino acids. The chain recombines TRBV9 with TRBJ2-3; TRBD1 agrees at 7 bases. The sequenced sample was peripheral blood. This TCR came from a man aged 18 to 30 with active or convalescent COVID-19. CDR3 DNA sequence: TGTGCCAGCAACAGGGACAGCCCCAAGGATACGCAGTATTTT. As protein: CASNRDSPKDTQYF.